The rows below give T cell receptor beta chains drawn from one sample of a study of patients and donors after allogeneic stem cell transplantation. One entry per CDR3 protein results from TCRdb running MiXCR on the RT-PCR reads. The table lists about a million distinct CDR3 sequences, about 20% of them singletons, with 5% to 7.5% in the top ten. Sample: blood, either unsorted or a sorted T cell fraction (not recorded which). Receptor source: a human donor who was either an allogeneic HSCT recipient or a stem cell or donor lymphocyte infusion donor (not recorded which). It is not recorded whose cells these are; they may come from a transplant donor. CDR3s include the opening cysteine and the closing phenylalanine or tryptophan. The D gene is left open where the match is weak. For some rows the clone size is stated as once, few or many, or as a class when expanded; others skip it.

>TRBJ2-7|TRBD1|NA|TRBV11-2
TGTGCCAGCAGACCCAATGACAGGGGGTTTGGTTACGAGCAGTACTTC
CASRPNDRGFGYEQYF
>TRBJ2-7|NA|few|TRBV10-3
TGTGCCATCAGTGGGCAGGGTCATTACGAGCAGTACTTC
CAISGQGHYEQYF
>TRBJ2-1|NA|once|TRBV3-1
TGTGCCAGCAGCCAAGTTAAAGGCAATGAGCAGTTCTTC
CASSQVKGNEQFF
>TRBJ1-3|TRBD1|NA|TRBV6-1
TGTGCCAGCAGTCGGGACAGCAAAAACACCATATATTTT
CASSRDSKNTIYF
>TRBJ1-1|NA|once|TRBV30
TGTGCCTGGAGCGTAGAAATAGACACTGAAGCTTTCTTT
CAWSVEIDTEAFF
>TRBJ2-7|NA|many|TRBV5-1
TGCGCCAGCAGCTTGGAATCTCCGGCGACTCGGCCCTACGAGCAGTACTTC
CASSLESPATRPYEQYF
>TRBJ2-7|NA|few|TRBV12-3/TRBV12-4
TGTGCCAGCAGTTTAGCCGCGGAGCAGTACTTC
CASSLAAEQYF
>TRBJ2-1|NA|few|TRBV20-1
TGCAGTGCCCTCGTCGAGGGAACTTTGATCAATGAGCAGTTCTTC
CSALVEGTLINEQFF
>TRBJ1-1|NA|many|TRBV12-3/TRBV12-4
TGTGCCAGCAGACCCGACAGGATTTTGAACACTGAAGCTTTCTTT
CASRPDRILNTEAFF
>TRBJ2-6|NA|NA|TRBV5-1
TGCGCCAGCCTCCTAGGGCCGGGGGCCAACGTCCTGACTTTC
CASLLGPGANVLTF
>TRBJ2-1|TRBD2|few|TRBV10-2
TGCGCCAGCAGTGAGACGACAACTAGCGGGGTATACAATGAGCAGTTCTTC
CASSETTTSGVYNEQFF
>TRBJ2-7|NA|NA|TRBV12-3/TRBV12-4
TGTGCCAGCAGCTCAACCCCGCTCTGGGTAGGCCGCGAGCAGTACTTC
CASSSTPLWVGREQYF
>TRBJ2-3|TRBD1|NA|TRBV11-3
TGTGCCAGCAGCTACCGGGACAGGGGATTATCAGATACGCAGTATTTT
CASSYRDRGLSDTQYF
>TRBJ1-3|NA|NA|TRBV12-3/TRBV12-4
TGTGCCAGCAGTTTACGCGCCGGCTCTGGAAACACCATATATTTT
CASSLRAGSGNTIYF
>TRBJ2-1|TRBD2|NA|TRBV12-3/TRBV12-4
TGTGCCAGCAGTCCTAGCGGGAGACCCTTTTATGAGCAGTTCTTC
CASSPSGRPFYEQFF
>TRBJ2-5|NA|NA|TRBV5-1
TGCGCCAGCAGCTTGGCGGTGGGGCAAGAGACCCAGTACTTC
CASSLAVGQETQYF
>TRBJ1-4|NA|few|TRBV25-1
TGTGCCAGCAGTGAATATGGGGGGTTTCAAGAAAAACTGTTTTTT
CASSEYGGFQEKLFF
>TRBJ2-3|TRBD2|NA|TRBV20-1
TGCAGTGCTCCAAGACTAGCGGGGGGGTTTATTTTCACAGATACGCAGTATTTT
CSAPRLAGGFIFTDTQYF
>TRBJ2-1|TRBD2|few|TRBV15
TGTGCCACCAGCAGAGATCAGGCGGGAGACAATGAGCAGTTCTTC
CATSRDQAGDNEQFF
>TRBJ2-4|TRBD2|few|TRBV4-1
TGCGCCAGCAGCCAACTTCCATTAGCGGGAGGGCTAGCCAAAAACATTCAGTACTTC
CASSQLPLAGGLAKNIQYF
>TRBJ1-2|NA|NA|TRBV20-1
TGCAGTGCTAGAGACGAAGGACAGCCCTATGGCTACACCTTC
CSARDEGQPYGYTF
>TRBJ1-5|NA|few|TRBV5-1
TGCGCCAGAACCTCAAGGAGTAGCAATCAGCCCCAGCATTTT
CARTSRSSNQPQHF
>TRBJ2-1|NA|NA|TRBV15
TGTGCCACCAGCAGCTTCCCCCAGGGGAGTGGTTCCTACAATGAGCAGTTCTTC
CATSSFPQGSGSYNEQFF
>TRBJ2-5|NA|few|TRBV14
TGTGCCAGCAGACGCCGGGGTCAAGAGACCCAGTACTTC
CASRRRGQETQYF
>TRBJ2-7|NA|few|TRBV21-1
TGTGCCAGCAGCAAGACGGTCCACGAGCAGTACTTC
CASSKTVHEQYF
>TRBJ1-1|NA|NA|TRBV20-1
TGCAGTGCTATCAGGTCAGTGAACACTGAAGCTTTCTTT
CSAIRSVNTEAFF
>TRBJ1-1|NA|NA|TRBV7-2
TGTGCCAGCAGCTTCCAAGCAGGGGCGGGCACTGAAGCTTTCTTT
CASSFQAGAGTEAFF
>TRBJ2-7|NA|few|TRBV20-1
TGCAGTGCATGGACCCCGGCCTACGAGCAGTACTTC
CSAWTPAYEQYF
>TRBJ2-7|NA|NA|TRBV4-2
TGTGCCAGCAGCCAAGATCACGGTCGGGGGTTCGAGCAGTACTTC
CASSQDHGRGFEQYF
>TRBJ1-3|NA|NA|TRBV3-1
TGTGCCAGCAGCCAAGATGCCTTCTCTGGAAACACCATATATTTT
CASSQDAFSGNTIYF
>TRBJ2-7|NA|NA|TRBV29-1
TGCAGCGTGCGGGTTCGGTCGGGTCCGGGCGAGCAGTACTTC
CSVRVRSGPGEQYF
>TRBJ2-7|NA|few|TRBV7-6
TGTGCCAGCAGCGCCGACATCAAGGGAGGCTACGAGCAGTACTTC
CASSADIKGGYEQYF
>TRBJ2-3|NA|few|TRBV5-1
TGCGCCAGCAGCTTGGCCGTTCTCGGGGGCAGGGAGACAGATACGCAGTATTTT
CASSLAVLGGRETDTQYF
>TRBJ1-4|NA|few|TRBV6-1
TGTGCCAGCAGTGAAGGCGGAAAACTGTTTTTT
CASSEGGKLFF
>TRBJ1-4|NA|few|TRBV2
TGTGCCAGCAGTGACGGGGTGGGGAATGAAAAACTGTTTTTT
CASSDGVGNEKLFF
>TRBJ1-5|NA|NA|TRBV20-1
TGCAGTGCTAGAGAGGCAGGCAATCAGCCCCAGCATTTT
CSAREAGNQPQHF
>TRBJ2-3|TRBD2|few|TRBV2
TGTGCCAGCAGGAGATCTAGCGGGGGGGCCGTAGATACGCAGTATTTT
CASRRSSGGAVDTQYF